The source of this T cell receptor beta chain is a study of cytomegalovirus exposure and HLA in healthy donors. Background on the study: Early released data had tens of millions of unique TCRs, all coming from HLA-typed donors. Findings of the study overall: Analysis was performed later, and it showed HLA-associated TCR beta chains to be more clonally expanded than equally common others. Around 160 TCR beta chains were listed as cytomegalovirus-associated. Productive rates of about 90% or about 30% were seen for most TCR beta V segments in an earlier analysis.

CDR3 length: 14 amino acids. Germline values: CDR1 SGHTA, CDR2 FQGTGA. V lost 1 base and J 0 bases, leaving 5 bases between the germline ends. Primers included in the PCR were 60 Vbeta and 13 Jbeta primers. Assay: immunoSEQ multiplex PCR; the TCRdb copy retains only in-frame clones and omits some. This sample has approximately 110,000 clones; around three quarters occur once, and the top ten carry 7.7%. Of note for this clone: The antigen is undetermined.

The sample comprised PBMCs. The chain links TRBV7-3 to TRBJ2-3; D not certain. The clonotype was recovered from a woman aged 50 to 65 in good health and CMV-seropositive. The CDR3 nucleotides are TGTGCCAGCAGCTTAATGGGCAGCACAGATACGCAGTATTTT. It is translated as CASSLMGSTDTQYF.